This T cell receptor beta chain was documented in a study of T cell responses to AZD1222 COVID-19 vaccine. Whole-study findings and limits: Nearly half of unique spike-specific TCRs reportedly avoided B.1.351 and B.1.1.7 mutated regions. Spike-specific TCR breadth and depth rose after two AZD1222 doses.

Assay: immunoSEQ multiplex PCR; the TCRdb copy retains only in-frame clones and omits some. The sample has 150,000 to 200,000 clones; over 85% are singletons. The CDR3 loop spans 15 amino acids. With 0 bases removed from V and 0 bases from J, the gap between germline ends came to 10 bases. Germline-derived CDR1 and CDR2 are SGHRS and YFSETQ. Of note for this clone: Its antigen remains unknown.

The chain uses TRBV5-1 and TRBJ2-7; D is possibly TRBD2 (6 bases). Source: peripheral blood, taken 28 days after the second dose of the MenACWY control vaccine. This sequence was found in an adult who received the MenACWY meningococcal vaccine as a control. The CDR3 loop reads CASSLVAGSSYEQYF. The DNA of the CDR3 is TGCGCCAGCAGCTTGGTTGCGGGGAGCTCCTACGAGCAGTACTTC.